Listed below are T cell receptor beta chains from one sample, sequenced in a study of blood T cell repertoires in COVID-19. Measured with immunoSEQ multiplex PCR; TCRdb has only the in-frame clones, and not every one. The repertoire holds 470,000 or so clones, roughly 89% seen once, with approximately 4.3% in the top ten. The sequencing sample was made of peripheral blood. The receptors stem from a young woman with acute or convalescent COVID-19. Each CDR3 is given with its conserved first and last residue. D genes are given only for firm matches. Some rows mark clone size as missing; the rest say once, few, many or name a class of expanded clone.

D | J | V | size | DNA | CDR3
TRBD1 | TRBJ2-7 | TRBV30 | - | TGTGCCTGGAAGGACAGGGGCAGCCACGAGCAGTACTTC | CAWKDRGSHEQYF
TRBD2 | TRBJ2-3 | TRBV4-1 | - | TGCGCCAGCAGCCTCCCGAAGACGGGGCTAGCGGTTGGGTATACGCAGTATTTT | CASSLPKTGLAVGYTQYF
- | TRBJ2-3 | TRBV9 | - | TGTGCCAGCAGTGAACAGCTCACAGATACGCAGTATTTT | CASSEQLTDTQYF
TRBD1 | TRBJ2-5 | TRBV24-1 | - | TGTGCCACCAGTGACCCACACAATGGACAGGAGGAGACCCAGTACTTC | CATSDPHNGQEETQYF
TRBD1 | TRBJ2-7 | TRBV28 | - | TGTGCCAGCAGTTTATATCGGTTGCGGGACAGGGGTACCGAGCAGTACTTC | CASSLYRLRDRGTEQYF
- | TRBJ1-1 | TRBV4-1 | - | TGCGCCAGCAGCCAAGATGGTGGAGGCTGGACTGAAGCTTTCTTT | CASSQDGGGWTEAFF
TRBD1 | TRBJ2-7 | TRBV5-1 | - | TGCGCCAGCAGCTTGAACAGGGGAGAGCAGTACTTC | CASSLNRGEQYF
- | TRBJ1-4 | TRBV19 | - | TGTGCCAGTAGGGCCGTCTTGCCAGGGGCAACTAATGAAAAACTGTTTTTT | CASRAVLPGATNEKLFF
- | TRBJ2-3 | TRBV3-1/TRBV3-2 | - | TGTGCCAGCAGTATCACGAGCGGGCCCCCAGATACGCAGTATTTT | CASSITSGPPDTQYF
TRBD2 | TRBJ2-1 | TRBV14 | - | TGTGCCAGCAGCCGTGGACTAGCGGGGGGGCCGGGGGAGCAGTTCTTC | CASSRGLAGGPGEQFF
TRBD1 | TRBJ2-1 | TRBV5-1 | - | TGCGCCAGCAGCCTAGGGACAGAGTACAATGAGCAGTTCTTC | CASSLGTEYNEQFF
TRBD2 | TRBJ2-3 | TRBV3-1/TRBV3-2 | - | TGTGCCAGCAGCCACGGACTAGCGGGAGATACGCAGTATTTT | CASSHGLAGDTQYF
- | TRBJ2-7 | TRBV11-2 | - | TGTGCCAGCAGCTTAGAGAGTCGACACGTCTACGAGCAGTACTTC | CASSLESRHVYEQYF
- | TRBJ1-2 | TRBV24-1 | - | TGTGCCACCAGTGATTCGACAGCAAGTCATTATCTTAACTATGGCTACACCTTC | CATSDSTASHYLNYGYTF
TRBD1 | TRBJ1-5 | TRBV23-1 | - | TGCGCCAGCAGTCAATCCGGACAGGGCAATCAGCCCCAGCATTTT | CASSQSGQGNQPQHF
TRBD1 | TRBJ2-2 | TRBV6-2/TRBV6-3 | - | TGTGCCAGCAGTAGACAGGGGGTGAGCACCGGGGAGCTGTTTTTT | CASSRQGVSTGELFF
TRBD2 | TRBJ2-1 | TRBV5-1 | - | TGCGCCAGCAGCCTCCTTAGCGGGGGCCACAATGAGCAGTTCTTC | CASSLLSGGHNEQFF
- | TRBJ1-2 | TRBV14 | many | TGTGCCAGCAGCCAAGGGACCCGGGGGGACGGCTACACCTTC | CASSQGTRGDGYTF
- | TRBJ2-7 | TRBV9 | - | TGTGCCAGCAGCGTGAACAGCTTCGGCGAGCAGTACTTC | CASSVNSFGEQYF
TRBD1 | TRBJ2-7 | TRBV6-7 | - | TGTGCCAGCAGTTGGGGGACAGGGAAGAAATCTTACGAGCAGTACTTC | CASSWGTGKKSYEQYF
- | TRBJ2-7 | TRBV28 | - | TGTGCCAGCAGTTTGCTACAGGGAATCGACGAGCAGTACTTC | CASSLLQGIDEQYF
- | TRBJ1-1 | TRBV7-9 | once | TGTGCCAGCAGCTTATCCGGACAAGTTGAAGCTTTCTTT | CASSLSGQVEAFF
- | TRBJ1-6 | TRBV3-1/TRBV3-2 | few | TGTGGTTCTCGGGGGTCCTATAATTCACCCCTCCACTTT | CGSRGSYNSPLHF
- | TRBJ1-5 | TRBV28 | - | TGTGCCAGCAGTTTAGGTCAGTATCAGCCCCAGCATTTT | CASSLGQYQPQHF
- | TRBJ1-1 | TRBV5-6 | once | TGTGCCAGCAGCGGGGGGACCGCTGAAGCTTTCTTT | CASSGGTAEAFF
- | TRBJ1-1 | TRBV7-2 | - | TGTGCCAGCAGCCTAACAGGGAAGATTGCTGAAGCTTTCTTT | CASSLTGKIAEAFF
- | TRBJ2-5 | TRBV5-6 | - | TGTGCCAGCAGCTTGGCCGCAGGGGCGGAGACCCAGTACTTC | CASSLAAGAETQYF
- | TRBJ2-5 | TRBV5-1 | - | TGCGCCAGCAGCTTTACCCGCCGGGGTCAGGTGGAGGAGACCCAGTACTTC | CASSFTRRGQVEETQYF
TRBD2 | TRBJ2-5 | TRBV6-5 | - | TGTGCCAGCAGCACTAGCGGGGGGGCCCTCGAGACCCAGTACTTC | CASSTSGGALETQYF
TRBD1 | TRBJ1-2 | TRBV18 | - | TGTGCCAGCTCACCTCAGGGGGGCTATGGCTACACCTTC | CASSPQGGYGYTF
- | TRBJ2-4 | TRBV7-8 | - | TGTGCCAGCAGCCCGGACAGACTGGCCAAAAACATTCAGTACTTC | CASSPDRLAKNIQYF
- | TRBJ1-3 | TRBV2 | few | TGTGCCAGCAGCATAGAAAGAAACACCATATATTTT | CASSIERNTIYF
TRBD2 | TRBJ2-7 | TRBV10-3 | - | TGTGCCATCAGTGAATGGAGGACTAGCCCACACGAGCAGTACTTC | CAISEWRTSPHEQYF
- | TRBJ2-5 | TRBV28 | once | TGTGCCAGCAGTTTAGTGGGGCCTCAAGAGACCCAGTACTTC | CASSLVGPQETQYF
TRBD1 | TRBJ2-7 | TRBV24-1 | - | TGTGCCACCAGTGGACCCACGGGACAGGGTAGATACGAGCAGTACTTC | CATSGPTGQGRYEQYF
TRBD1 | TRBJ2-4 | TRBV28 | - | TGTGCCATCTCCGGACAGGGGAAAAACATTCAGTACTTC | CAISGQGKNIQYF
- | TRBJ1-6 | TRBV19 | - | TGTGCCAGTAGTATCGGGAGCTATAATTCACCCCTCCACTTT | CASSIGSYNSPLHF
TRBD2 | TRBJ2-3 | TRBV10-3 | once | TGTGCCATCAGTGCCGGGACTAACTTGGATACGCAGTATTTT | CAISAGTNLDTQYF
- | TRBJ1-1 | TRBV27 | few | TGTGCCAGCAGTTGGGGTGGGGGGTCCACTGAAGCTTTCTTT | CASSWGGGSTEAFF
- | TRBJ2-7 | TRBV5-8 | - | TGTGCCAGCAGCAGAGGGGGAAACTCCTACGAGCAGTACTTC | CASSRGGNSYEQYF
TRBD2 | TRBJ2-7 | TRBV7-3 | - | TGTGCCAGCAGCCTGAGCGGTAGCGGGGGCCCCTACGAGCAGTACTTC | CASSLSGSGGPYEQYF
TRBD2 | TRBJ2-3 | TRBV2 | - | TGTGCCAGCGAAAGAGCGGGGGGGCAGGCAGATACGCAGTATTTT | CASERAGGQADTQYF
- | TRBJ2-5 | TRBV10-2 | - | TGCGCCAGCGGGACTTTCCTGGCCCTCCAAGAGACCCAGTACTTC | CASGTFLALQETQYF
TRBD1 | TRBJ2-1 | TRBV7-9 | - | TGTGCCAGCAGCTGGGGACAGGGGGAAAGGGATGAGCAGTTCTTC | CASSWGQGERDEQFF
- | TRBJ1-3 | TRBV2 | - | TGTGCCAGAGTAATATGGCTTTACTCTGGAAACACCATATATTTT | CARVIWLYSGNTIYF
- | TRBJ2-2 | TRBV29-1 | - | TGCAGCGTTGGAGCAGGGGGAGGATTTAGCACCGGGGAGCTGTTTTTT | CSVGAGGGFSTGELFF
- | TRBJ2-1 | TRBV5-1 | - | TGCGCCAGCAGTGGCGGTGGAAATTCCTACAATGAGCAGTTCTTC | CASSGGGNSYNEQFF
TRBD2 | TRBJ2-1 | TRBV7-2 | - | TGTGCCAGCAGCTTAGGGTCGCGGCGGGGGGAGAATGAGCAGTTCTTC | CASSLGSRRGENEQFF